These T cell receptor beta chains were read from a single sample in a study of radiation and T cells in renal cell carcinoma. Assay: immunoSEQ multiplex PCR; the TCRdb copy retains only in-frame clones and omits some. The table includes around 140,000 clones, approximately 87% detected once. Here the sequenced sample was blood, taken from a patient whose treatment included radiotherapy and nephrectomy. The receptors shown here come from a woman in her forties or fifties with renal cell carcinoma. Both conserved end residues are part of each CDR3. A D gene is named only where the DNA matches it firmly. Rows give clone size only sometimes, using once, few, many, or a class for an expanded clone.

d_call clone_size j_call v_call cdr3_aa cdr3_nt
TRBD2 once TRBJ2-5 TRBV19 CASSPPTSGAKMKTQYF TGTGCCAGTAGTCCCCCGACTAGCGGGGCCAAGATGAAGACCCAGTACTTC
- - TRBJ2-7 TRBV7-2 CASTITTGQADEQYF TGTGCCAGCACCATCACAACCGGGCAGGCAGACGAGCAGTACTTC
TRBD1 - TRBJ2-7 TRBV29-1 CSVEASGQGSYEQYF TGCAGCGTTGAAGCCTCGGGACAGGGATCCTACGAGCAGTACTTC
- few TRBJ2-7 TRBV5-1 CASSFSDPYEQYF TGCGCCAGCAGCTTTTCGGACCCCTACGAGCAGTACTTC
- - TRBJ1-6 TRBV5-4 CAIYSQATGYGSPLHF TGTGCCATTTATTCGCAGGCGACTGGATACGGTTCACCCCTCCACTTT
- - TRBJ2-7 TRBV4-3 CASSQGAAVTTGEQYF TGCGCCAGCAGCCAAGGCGCGGCAGTGACTACGGGTGAGCAGTACTTC
- - TRBJ1-3 TRBV18 CASSPGEVLSSGNTIYF TGTGCCAGCTCACCAGGCGAGGTTTTGAGCTCTGGAAACACCATATATTTT
TRBD1 - TRBJ1-1 TRBV2 CASSRGQGNTEAFF TGTGCCAGCAGCAGGGGACAGGGGAACACTGAAGCTTTCTTT
TRBD2 - TRBJ2-3 TRBV14 CASSQVPGGPLDTQYF TGTGCCAGCAGCCAAGTCCCGGGAGGGCCCCTGGATACGCAGTATTTT
- once TRBJ2-7 TRBV27 CASSLSSGNEQYF TGTGCCAGCAGTTTATCGTCAGGGAACGAGCAGTACTTC
- - TRBJ1-5 TRBV10-2 CASSPDISSNQPQHF TGCGCCAGCAGCCCGGACATTTCTAGCAATCAGCCCCAGCATTTT
- once TRBJ2-7 TRBV10-2 CASNPGLLPQYF TGCGCCAGCAACCCGGGACTTCTGCCTCAGTACTTC
- - TRBJ2-3 TRBV30 CAWTSSTDTQYF TGTGCCTGGACTTCTAGCACAGATACGCAGTATTTT
TRBD1 - TRBJ1-5 TRBV29-1 CSVGTGAQDQPQHF TGCAGCGTTGGGACAGGGGCCCAGGATCAGCCCCAGCATTTT
TRBD1 - TRBJ1-1 TRBV7-2 CASSDRGVRAFF TGTGCCAGCAGTGACAGGGGGGTGAGGGCTTTCTTT
- - TRBJ1-5 TRBV5-8 CASSFPNQPQHF TGTGCCAGCAGCTTTCCCAATCAGCCCCAGCATTTT
- - TRBJ1-1 TRBV6-6 CASSVQGGAFF TGTGCCAGCAGTGTACAGGGTGGGGCTTTCTTT
- - TRBJ1-6 TRBV29-1 CSVVVTADSPLHF TGCAGCGTTGTGGTGACAGCAGATTCACCCCTCCACTTT
TRBD2 few TRBJ2-5 TRBV9 CASSVDGGTQETQYF TGTGCCAGCAGCGTAGACGGGGGGACCCAAGAGACCCAGTACTTC
- - TRBJ2-7 TRBV19 CASSTAQTGSSYEQYF TGTGCCAGTAGTACTGCTCAGACAGGTTCTTCCTACGAGCAGTACTTC
- - TRBJ2-3 TRBV2 CASSRSTDTQYF TGTGCCAGCAGTCGGAGCACAGATACGCAGTATTTT
- - TRBJ2-3 TRBV9 CASGLGGTDTQYF TGTGCCAGCGGTCTAGGTGGAACAGATACGCAGTATTTT
- - TRBJ1-1 TRBV5-5 CASSFQGNTEAFF TGTGCCAGCAGCTTTCAAGGAAACACTGAAGCTTTCTTT
TRBD1 - TRBJ1-4 TRBV19 CASSIDREREKLFF TGTGCCAGTAGTATTGACAGGGAACGCGAAAAACTGTTTTTT
- - TRBJ2-2 TRBV5-4 CASSRQIDTGELFF TGTGCCAGCAGCAGACAGATAGACACCGGGGAGCTGTTTTTT
- - TRBJ2-3 TRBV5-6 CASSLQDTQYF TGTGCCAGCAGCTTGCAAGATACGCAGTATTTT
TRBD2 - TRBJ2-7 TRBV9 CASSEGTSERRNEQYF TGTGCCAGCAGCGAGGGGACTAGCGAGAGGAGAAACGAGCAGTACTTC
- few TRBJ2-2 TRBV7-9 CASSYGGTGELFF TGTGCCAGCAGCTACGGTGGGACCGGGGAGCTGTTTTTT
TRBD1 - TRBJ2-7 TRBV15 CATSGRTGTYEQYF TGTGCCACCAGCGGTAGGACAGGGACCTACGAGCAGTACTTC